Sequencing of this T cell receptor (beta chain) was carried out in a study of T-cell memory formation after mild COVID-19. The CDR3 consists of 13 residues. Germline V gene lookup returns CDR1 SGHNT and CDR2 YYREEE (reference sequence). The ends were cut back, 5 bases at V and 4 bases at J, with 12 bases in the middle. The study's findings and limits: That cross-reactive memory joined was suggested by some responding clones appearing in pre-infection memory.

TCRdb itself ran the 5' RACE reads through MiXCR, one entry per CDR3 protein. In the table there are 200,000 or so distinct CDR3 sequences, 9.5% to 10% of which are singletons. Notes on this clonotype: Its antigen is not known.

The sequence was collected from a man aged 18 to 29 who had mild COVID-19 (a few samples of this study predate the infection). Cell type and time point are not known. The chain joins TRBV5-4 to TRBJ1-2, with TRBD1 as a possible D gene (5 bases). Specimen: PBMCs or a T cell subset sorted from them (not recorded which). The CDR3 protein is CASRPTGIYGYTF. The DNA of the CDR3 is TGTGCCAGCAGACCTACAGGAATCTATGGCTACACCTTC.